A single TCR beta chain is shown here with its context. What it binds is not known. Time point of the sample: week 35, safety follow-up. In the vaccine, a single dose held 300 ug of the mutant IDH1 20-mer peptide, along with topical imiquimod. This sample is drawn from a study of a mutant IDH1 vaccine in newly diagnosed glioma. Study in general: The first vaccination came 4-6 weeks after radiotherapy alone, or with temozolomide cycles. Patients got radiotherapy, temozolomide, or both beforehand, and most got both. Findings of the study overall: Overall, 90% to 95% of patients had vaccine-induced immune responses. With respect to changes in top peripheral T cell clonotypes, pseudoprogression seemed unrelated.

Assay: immunoSEQ multiplex PCR; the TCRdb copy retains only in-frame clones and omits some. The table shows about 69,000 clones, with approximately 86% occurring only once. Germline values: CDR1 SGHDT, CDR2 YYEEEE. The CDR3 runs to 12 residues. The ends were cut back, 4 bases at V and 7 bases at J, with 11 bases in the middle. The sequences come from PBMCs, collected from a glioma patient whose treatment included an IDH1 peptide vaccine. This receptor was identified in a man aged 30 to 45 with glioma. V gene TRBV5-6 combines with J gene TRBJ1-2; a possible D gene is TRBD1 (5 bases). The CDR3 here is CASSLTGGGYTF. The DNA of the CDR3 is TGTGCCAGCAGCCTCACGGGGGGTGGCTACACCTTC.